This entry lists 23 T cell receptor beta chains sequenced from one sample in a study of cytotoxic CD8 clonotypes in ibrutinib-treated CLL. This table comes from immunoSEQ multiplex PCR, and its TCRdb copy is limited to in-frame clones, with some not included. The repertoire includes about 140,000 clones, 77% of them detected once, and around 30% sits in the top ten. Here the sequenced sample was PBMCs, taken after 12 months of ibrutinib treatment. The receptors come from a human donor with chronic lymphocytic leukemia.

The V and J genes are TRBV6-1 and TRBJ2-5; D perhaps matches TRBD2 (5 bases). Germline assignment: CDR1 MNHNS and CDR2 SASEGT. CDR3 size: 15 residues. V was pared by 0 bases and J by 4 bases, with 12 bases between. The chain's CDR3 is CASSEAHGERETQYF. In DNA form, the CDR3 reads TGTGCCAGCAGTGAAGCGCATGGGGAGCGAGAGACCCAGTACTTC.

The gene calls are TRBV10-3 and TRBJ1-1; D not resolved. Germline lookup yields CDR1 ENHRY and CDR2 SYGVKD. Between the trimmed V and J ends, which lost 6 bases and 4 bases, there was a span of 6 bases. CDR3 length: 11 residues. The CDR3 reads CAIRTPTEAFF. CDR3 nucleotide sequence: TGTGCCATCAGGACACCCACTGAAGCTTTCTTT.

This chain connects TRBV18 to TRBJ1-6; the D is unclear. V was cut by 3 bases and J by 8 bases, with 14 bases left in between. Per the germline V gene, CDR1 is KGHSH and CDR2 is LQKENI. CDR3 size: 15 residues. CDR3 bases: TGTGCCAGCTCACCGCTTTCTGGGTTAGATTCACCCCTCCACTTT. This gives the protein CASSPLSGLDSPLHF.

This sequence joins TRBV7-9 and TRBJ2-2, with no clear D. The germline CDR1 and CDR2 sequences are SEHNR and FQNEAQ (reference sequence). Trimming removed 5 bases from V and 4 bases from J, with 5 bases in between. The CDR3 has 12 amino acids. CDR3 sequence reads: CASSMATGELFF. The CDR3 DNA is TGTGCCAGCAGCATGGCCACCGGGGAGCTGTTTTTT.

The J gene is TRBJ2-7, the V gene TRBV18, with D tentatively TRBD1 (8 bases). CDR3 length: 16 amino acids. Germline V CDR1 and CDR2: KGHSH, LQKENI. The V gene lost 4 bases and the J gene lost 0 bases, with 16 bases spanning the gap. In DNA, the CDR3 is TGTGCCAGCTCACGGTCTACAGGGGGGGGCTCCTACGAGCAGTACTTC. Its translation is CASSRSTGGGSYEQYF. Variable domain in full (rest from reference TRBV18 and TRBJ2-7): NAGVMQNPRHLVRRRGQEARLRCSPMKGHSHVYWYRQLPEEGLKFMVYLQKENIIDESGMPKERFSAEFPKEGPSILRIQQVVRGDSAAYFCASSRSTGGGSYEQYFGPGTRLTVT.

The V and J genes are TRBV11-3 and TRBJ2-3; 10 positions agree with TRBD2. This CDR3 spans 15 amino acids. In germline, CDR1 is SGHNT, CDR2 YENEEA. The trim removed 2 bases at V and 4 bases at J, leaving 3 bases unmatched. CDR3 residues: CASSLSSGSPDTQYF. The CDR3 DNA is TGTGCCAGCAGCTTATCTAGCGGGAGCCCAGATACGCAGTATTTT.

The rearrangement uses TRBV6-1 and TRBJ1-4; no reliable D call. Between the trimmed V and J ends, which lost 4 bases and 5 bases, there was a span of 11 bases. Germline V CDR1 and CDR2: MNHNS, SASEGT. CDR3 size: 14 residues. CDR3 sequence (DNA): TGTGCCAGCAGTGGCTACGGATTAAATGAAAAACTGTTTTTT. Protein sequence: CASSGYGLNEKLFF.

V is TRBV19 and J is TRBJ1-5, with TRBD1 matching over 8 bases. This CDR3 contains 18 residues. V was pared by 7 bases and J by 0 bases, with 14 bases of the junction left unmatched. CDR1 and CDR2 (germline): LNHDA, SQIVND (reference sequence). The chain's CDR3 is CASTDGIGTGRSNQPQHF. The DNA of the CDR3 is TGTGCCAGTACCGACGGCATAGGGACAGGTCGTAGCAATCAGCCCCAGCATTTT.

The chain links TRBV27 to TRBJ2-3; unclear D gene. There are 13 residues in the CDR3. The V end lost 6 bases, the J end lost 4 bases, and 11 bases lay between the germline ends. CDR1 is MNHEY, CDR2 SMNVEV, per germline (reference sequence). The CDR3 spells CASSIAYPDTQYF. Here the CDR3 DNA reads TGTGCCAGCAGCATTGCGTATCCAGATACGCAGTATTTT.

This CDR3 reads CASSEMGGDYGYTF. The CDR3 DNA reads as TGTGCCAGCAGTGAAATGGGGGGGGACTATGGCTACACCTTC. The V call is TRBV6-5, the J call TRBJ1-2; tentatively, D is TRBD1 (5 bases). Germline V gene sequence: CDR1 MNHEY, CDR2 SVGAGI. The CDR3 length is 14 residues. Deletions cut 5 bases from V and 3 bases from J, with 13 bases between.

There are a few counts of this clone. The chain joins TRBV7-3 to TRBJ2-5; D is possibly TRBD2 (5 bases). Looked up from germline, CDR1 is SGHTA and CDR2 is FQGTGA. The CDR3 is made up of 12 amino acids. Trimming removed 3 bases at V and 4 bases at J, with 6 bases between. The CDR3 DNA follows: TGTGCCAGCAGCTTTGAGGGAGAGACCCAGTACTTC. The encoded protein is CASSFEGETQYF. Full variable domain (rest looked up from reference TRBV7-3 and TRBJ2-5): GAGVSQTPSNKVTEKGKYVELRCDPISGHTALYWYRQSLGQGPEFLIYFQGTGAADDSGLPNDRFFAVRPEGSVSTLKIQRTERGDSAVYLCASSFEGETQYFGPGTRLLVL.

The chain has TRBV10-3 and TRBJ1-2, with TRBD1 as a possible D gene (6 bases). The CDR3 loop spans 14 amino acids. Per the germline V gene, CDR1 is ENHRY and CDR2 is SYGVKD. Trimming shortened V by 10 bases and J by 1 base, and 16 bases separated the two germline ends. Here the CDR3 reads CATHTTDSNYGYTF. The CDR3 DNA reads TGTGCCACCCACACCACGGACAGTAACTATGGCTACACCTTC.

This clone appeared many times. The junction departs from the called germline gene at one end, perhaps through a read error. The rearrangement links TRBV7-7 to TRBJ2-2, with 9 bases identical to TRBD2. The germline V gene encodes CDR1 SSHAT and CDR2 FNYEAQ (reference sequence). The CDR3 totals 16 residues. In DNA form, the CDR3 reads TGTGCTAGCAGCTTAGCATCTAGCGGGATTACCGGGGAGCTGTTTTTT. It codes for CASSLASSGITGELFF.

This sequence joins TRBV6-5 and TRBJ2-7; maybe TRBD2 (7 bases). The ends were cut back, 0 bases at V and 2 bases at J, with 8 bases in the middle. Germline CDR1 and CDR2: MNHEY and SVGAGI. This CDR3 region has 14 residues. CDR3 region: CASSYSGGPYEQYF. DNA of the CDR3: TGTGCCAGCAGTTACTCCGGGGGGCCCTACGAGCAGTACTTC.

This clone has just a few counts. V is TRBV6-6 and J is TRBJ2-3; TRBD2 matches 10 bases. Germline V gene data show CDR1 as MNHNY and CDR2 as SVGAGI (reference sequence). V lost 5 bases to trimming and J lost 4 bases; unmatched junction nucleotides: 6. The CDR3 consists of 15 residues. CDR3 in amino acids: CASSGSGGAADTQYF. Written as DNA, the CDR3 is TGTGCCAGCAGTGGAAGCGGGGGGGCCGCAGATACGCAGTATTTT.

The chain couples TRBV5-5 to TRBJ2-7; D is undetermined. Trimming stripped 1 base from V and 3 bases from J, with 5 bases between. The CDR3 is made up of 12 amino acids. Per the germline V gene, CDR1 is SGHKS and CDR2 is YYEKEE (reference sequence). CDR3 sequence reads: CASSLYGYEQYF. The CDR3, as DNA: TGTGCCAGCAGCTTGTACGGCTACGAGCAGTACTTC.

The chain employs TRBV9 and TRBJ1-4, with D possibly matching TRBD1 (6 bases). The CDR3 extends over 13 amino acids. Germline V gives CDR1 SGDLS, CDR2 YYNGEE. V lost 7 bases, J lost 7 bases, and 14 bases lay in between. The CDR3 spells CASSTGYGEKLFF. CDR3 coding DNA: TGTGCCAGCTCTACAGGGTATGGTGAAAAACTGTTTTTT.

V usage is TRBV11-2 and J usage is TRBJ2-7, with D tentatively TRBD1 (6 bases). The V gene lost 5 bases and the J gene lost 0 bases, with 14 bases spanning the gap. Germline-derived CDR1 and CDR2 are SGHAT and FQNNGV. CDR3 size: 15 residues. CDR3 amino acids: CASSLAGTHSYEQYF. The CDR3 nucleotides read TGTGCCAGCAGCCTGGCCGGGACACACTCCTACGAGCAGTACTTC.

This chain joins TRBV18 and TRBJ1-2, with 8 bases fitting TRBD1. This CDR3 is built from 14 residues. In germline, CDR1 is KGHSH, CDR2 LQKENI. With V trimmed by 6 bases and J by 5 bases, 8 bases remained unmatched. CDR3 bases: TGTGCCAGCTCCGGACAGGGAGGGGAATATGGCTACACCTTC. This translates into CASSGQGGEYGYTF.

The rearrangement uses TRBV7-3 and TRBJ1-1; D gene ambiguous. From germline, CDR1 is SGHTA and CDR2 FQGTGA. V was pared by 1 base and J by 4 bases, with 10 bases between. The CDR3 loop spans 14 amino acids. CDR3 DNA sequence: TGTGCCAGCAGCTTAAATTCGGGTGGCACTGAAGCTTTCTTT. Protein sequence: CASSLNSGGTEAFF.

The rearrangement uses TRBV5-3 and TRBJ1-1; D is undetermined. TRBV5-3 is flagged as an ORF with uncertain function. Trimming took off 0 bases at V and 1 base at J, with 10 bases between the two ends. This CDR3 has 15 residues. The DNA of the CDR3 is TGTGCCAGAAGCTTGGCCCCACGCCAGAACACTGAAGCTTTCTTT. Protein: CARSLAPRQNTEAFF.

This chain joins TRBV6-1 and TRBJ2-5; D possibly uses TRBD1 or TRBD2 (5 bases each). This CDR3 contains 13 residues. V was shortened by 10 bases and J by 3 bases, with 15 bases between the two germline ends. Germline CDR1 reads MNHNS; CDR2 reads SASEGT. The chain's CDR3 is CATLIWGKETQYF. The DNA for the CDR3 is TGTGCCACCCTCATTTGGGGGAAAGAGACCCAGTACTTC.

This clone was counted a single time. V usage is TRBV11-3 and J usage is TRBJ2-3, with TRBD2 identical over 7 bases. CDR3 length: 14 amino acids. After removal of 9 bases from V and 2 bases from J, the junction contained 8 bases not matched to a gene. From germline, CDR1 is SGHNT and CDR2 YENEEA. The CDR3 sequence: CASRQRDYTDTQYF. The CDR3 DNA sequence: TGTGCCAGTCGCCAGCGGGATTACACAGATACGCAGTATTTT.